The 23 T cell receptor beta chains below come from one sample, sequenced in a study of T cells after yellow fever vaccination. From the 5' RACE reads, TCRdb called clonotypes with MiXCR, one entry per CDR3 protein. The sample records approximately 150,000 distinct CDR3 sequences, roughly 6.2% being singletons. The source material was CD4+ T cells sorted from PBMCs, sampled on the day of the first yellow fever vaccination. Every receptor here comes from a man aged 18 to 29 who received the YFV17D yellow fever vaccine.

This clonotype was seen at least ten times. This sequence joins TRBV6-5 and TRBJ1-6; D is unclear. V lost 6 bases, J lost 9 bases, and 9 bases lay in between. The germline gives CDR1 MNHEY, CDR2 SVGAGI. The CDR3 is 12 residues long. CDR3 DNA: TGTGCCAGCAGCCCCGACGGTTCACCCCTCCACTTT. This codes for CASSPDGSPLHF.

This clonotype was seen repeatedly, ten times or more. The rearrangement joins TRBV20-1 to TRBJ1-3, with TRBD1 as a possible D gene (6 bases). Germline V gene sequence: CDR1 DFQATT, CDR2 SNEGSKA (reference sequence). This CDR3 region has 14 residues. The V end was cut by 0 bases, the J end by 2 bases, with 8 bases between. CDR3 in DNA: TGCAGTGCTAGAGATCCAGGGGCTGGAAACACCATATATTTT. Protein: CSARDPGAGNTIYF.

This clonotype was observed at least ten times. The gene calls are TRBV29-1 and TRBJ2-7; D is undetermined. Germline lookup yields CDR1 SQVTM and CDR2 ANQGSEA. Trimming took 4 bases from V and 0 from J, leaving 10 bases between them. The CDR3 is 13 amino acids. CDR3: CSVAPRLSYEQYF. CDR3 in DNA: TGCAGCGTTGCCCCGCGGCTCTCCTACGAGCAGTACTTC.

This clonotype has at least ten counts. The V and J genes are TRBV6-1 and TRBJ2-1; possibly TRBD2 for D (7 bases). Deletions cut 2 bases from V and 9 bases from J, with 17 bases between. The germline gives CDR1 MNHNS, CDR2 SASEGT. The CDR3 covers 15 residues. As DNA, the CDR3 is TGTGCCAGCAGTGAAAATTGGGGGGGGGCGGGTGAGCAGTTCTTC. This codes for CASSENWGGAGEQFF.

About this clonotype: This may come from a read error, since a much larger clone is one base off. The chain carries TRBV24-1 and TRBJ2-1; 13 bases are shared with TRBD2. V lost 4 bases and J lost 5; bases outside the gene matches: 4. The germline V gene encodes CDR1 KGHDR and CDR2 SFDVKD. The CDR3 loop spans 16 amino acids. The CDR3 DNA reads TGTGCCACCAGTGAAGTACTAGCGGGGGGGCACAATGAGCAGTTCTTC. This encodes CATSEVLAGGHNEQFF.

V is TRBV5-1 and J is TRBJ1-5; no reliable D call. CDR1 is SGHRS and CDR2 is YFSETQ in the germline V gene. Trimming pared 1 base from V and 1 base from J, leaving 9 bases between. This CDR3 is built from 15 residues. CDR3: CASSLLGGSNQPQHF. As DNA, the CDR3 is TGCGCCAGCAGCTTGTTGGGTGGGAGCAATCAGCCCCAGCATTTT. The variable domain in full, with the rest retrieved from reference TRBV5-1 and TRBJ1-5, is KAGVTQTPRYLIKTRGQQVTLSCSPISGHRSVSWYQQTPGQGLQFLFEYFSETQRNKGNFPGRFSGRQFSNSRSEMNVSTLELGDSALYLCASSLLGGSNQPQHFGDGTRLSIL.

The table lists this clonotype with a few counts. The CDR3: CASSLGPSSSYEQYF. As DNA, the CDR3 is TGTGCCAGCAGCTTGGGGCCCTCCAGCTCCTACGAGCAGTACTTC. The rearrangement uses TRBV5-5 and TRBJ2-7; the D is unclear. Trimming took off 0 bases at V and 0 bases at J, with 10 bases between the two ends. The CDR3 is made up of 15 amino acids. Per the germline V gene, CDR1 is SGHKS and CDR2 is YYEKEE (reference sequence).

The CDR3 coding sequence is TGCGCCAGCAGCTTGCAGGGTGTCGACGAGCAGTACTTC. Translated, it gives CASSLQGVDEQYF. The chain combines TRBV5-1 with TRBJ2-7; possibly TRBD1 for D (5 bases). Germline V gene lookup returns CDR1 SGHRS and CDR2 YFSETQ. CDR3 length: 13 amino acids. Trimming took off 1 base at V and 5 bases at J, with 10 bases between the two ends. Together with reference TRBV5-1 and TRBJ2-7, the CDR3 gives the full variable domain: KAGVTQTPRYLIKTRGQQVTLSCSPISGHRSVSWYQQTPGQGLQFLFEYFSETQRNKGNFPGRFSGRQFSNSRSEMNVSTLELGDSALYLCASSLQGVDEQYFGPGTRLTVT.

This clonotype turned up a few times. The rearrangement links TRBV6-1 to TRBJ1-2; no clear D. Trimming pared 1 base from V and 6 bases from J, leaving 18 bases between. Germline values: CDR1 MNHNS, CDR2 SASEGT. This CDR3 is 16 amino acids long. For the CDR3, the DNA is TGTGCCAGCAGTGAAGTGGGGTCCGGGTTAGACGATGGCTACACCTTC. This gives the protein CASSEVGSGLDDGYTF.

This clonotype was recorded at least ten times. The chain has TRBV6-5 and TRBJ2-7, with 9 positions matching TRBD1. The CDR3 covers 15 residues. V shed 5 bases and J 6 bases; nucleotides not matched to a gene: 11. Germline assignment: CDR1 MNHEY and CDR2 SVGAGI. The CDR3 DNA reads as TGTGCCAGCAGTCCTTCGGACAGGGGCAGCGGCGAGCAGTACGTC. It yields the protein CASSPSDRGSGEQYV.

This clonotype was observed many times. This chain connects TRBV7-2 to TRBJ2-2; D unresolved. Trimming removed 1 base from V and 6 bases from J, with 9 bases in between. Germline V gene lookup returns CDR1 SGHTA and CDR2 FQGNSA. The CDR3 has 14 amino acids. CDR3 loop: CASSLDMVAGELFF. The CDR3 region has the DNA TGTGCCAGCAGCTTAGATATGGTAGCCGGGGAGCTGTTTTTT.

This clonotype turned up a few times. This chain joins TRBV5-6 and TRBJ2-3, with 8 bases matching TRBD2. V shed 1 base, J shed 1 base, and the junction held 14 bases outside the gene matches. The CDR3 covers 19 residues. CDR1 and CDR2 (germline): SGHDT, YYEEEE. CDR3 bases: TGTGCCAGCAGCTTGAGGGGTCCAAGGGCGACTAGCGGCACAGATACGCAGTATTTT. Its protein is CASSLRGPRATSGTDTQYF.

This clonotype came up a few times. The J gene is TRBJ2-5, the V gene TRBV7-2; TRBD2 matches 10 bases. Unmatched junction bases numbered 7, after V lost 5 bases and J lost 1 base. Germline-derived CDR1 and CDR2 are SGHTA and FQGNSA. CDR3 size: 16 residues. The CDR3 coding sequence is TGTGCCAGCAGCGGTCTGAGCGGGGGGGCCCAAGAGACCCAGTACTTC. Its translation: CASSGLSGGAQETQYF.

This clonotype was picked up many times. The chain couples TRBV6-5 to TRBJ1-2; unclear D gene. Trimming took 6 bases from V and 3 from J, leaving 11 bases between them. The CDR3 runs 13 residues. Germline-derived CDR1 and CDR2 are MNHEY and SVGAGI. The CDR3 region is CASRAGTDYGYTF. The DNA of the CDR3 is TGTGCCAGCAGGGCTGGAACAGACTATGGCTACACCTTC.

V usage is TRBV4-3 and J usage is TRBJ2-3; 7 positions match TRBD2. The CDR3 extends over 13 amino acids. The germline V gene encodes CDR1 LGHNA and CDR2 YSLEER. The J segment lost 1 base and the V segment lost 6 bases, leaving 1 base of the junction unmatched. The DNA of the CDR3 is TGCGCCAGCAGGGGGAGGGGCACAGATACGCAGTATTTT. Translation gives CASRGRGTDTQYF.

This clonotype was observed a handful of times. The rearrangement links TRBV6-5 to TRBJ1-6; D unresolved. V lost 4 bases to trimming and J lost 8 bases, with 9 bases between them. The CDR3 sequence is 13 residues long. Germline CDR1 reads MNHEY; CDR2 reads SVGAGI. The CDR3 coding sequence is TGTGCCAGCAGTTTTCAGCGAGATTCACCCCTCCACTTT. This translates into CASSFQRDSPLHF.

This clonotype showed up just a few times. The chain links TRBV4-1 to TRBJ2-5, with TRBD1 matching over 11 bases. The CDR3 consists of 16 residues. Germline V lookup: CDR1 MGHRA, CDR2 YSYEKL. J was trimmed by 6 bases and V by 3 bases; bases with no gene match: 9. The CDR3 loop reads CASSQLTGTGGQTQYF. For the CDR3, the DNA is TGCGCCAGCAGCCAGCTGACCGGGACAGGGGGTCAGACCCAGTACTTC.

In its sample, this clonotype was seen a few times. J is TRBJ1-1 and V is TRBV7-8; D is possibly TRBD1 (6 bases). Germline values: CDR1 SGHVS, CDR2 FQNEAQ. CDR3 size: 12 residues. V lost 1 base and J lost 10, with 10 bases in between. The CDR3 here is CASSLEDRRAFF. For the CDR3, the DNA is TGTGCCAGCAGCTTAGAGGACAGACGAGCTTTCTTT.

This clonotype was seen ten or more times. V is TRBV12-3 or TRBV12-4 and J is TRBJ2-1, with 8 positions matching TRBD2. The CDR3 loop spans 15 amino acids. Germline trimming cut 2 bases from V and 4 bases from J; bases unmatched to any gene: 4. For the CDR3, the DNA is TGTGCCAGCAGTTTAAGCGGGGGTGGGTACAATGAGCAGTTCTTC. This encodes CASSLSGGGYNEQFF.

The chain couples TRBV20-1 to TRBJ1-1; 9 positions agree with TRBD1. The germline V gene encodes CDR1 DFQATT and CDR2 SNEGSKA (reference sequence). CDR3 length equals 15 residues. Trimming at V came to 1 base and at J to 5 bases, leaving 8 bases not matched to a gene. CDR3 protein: CSARGDRVILTEAFF. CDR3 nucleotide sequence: TGCAGTGCTAGAGGGGACAGGGTAATTCTGACTGAAGCTTTCTTT.

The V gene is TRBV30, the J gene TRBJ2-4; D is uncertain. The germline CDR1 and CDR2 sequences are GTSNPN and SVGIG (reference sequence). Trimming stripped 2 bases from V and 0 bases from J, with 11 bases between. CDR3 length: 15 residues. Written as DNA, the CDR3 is TGTGCCTGGAGTCATCTGGGCCTAGCCAAAAACATTCAGTACTTC. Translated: CAWSHLGLAKNIQYF.

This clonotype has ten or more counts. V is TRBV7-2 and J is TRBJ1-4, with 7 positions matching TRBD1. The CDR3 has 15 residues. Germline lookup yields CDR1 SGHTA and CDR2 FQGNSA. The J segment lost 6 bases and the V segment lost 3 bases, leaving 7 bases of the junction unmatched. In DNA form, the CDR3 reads TGTGCCAGCAGCTTGACCGCAGGGGGGGATGAAAAACTGTTTTTT. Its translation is CASSLTAGGDEKLFF.

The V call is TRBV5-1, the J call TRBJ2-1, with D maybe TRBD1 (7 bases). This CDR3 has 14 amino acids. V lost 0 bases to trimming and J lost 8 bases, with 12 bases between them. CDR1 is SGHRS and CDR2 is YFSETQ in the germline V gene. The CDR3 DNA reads TGCGCCAGCAGCTTGGGACAGGGAGGCGATGAGCAGTTCTTC. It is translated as CASSLGQGGDEQFF.